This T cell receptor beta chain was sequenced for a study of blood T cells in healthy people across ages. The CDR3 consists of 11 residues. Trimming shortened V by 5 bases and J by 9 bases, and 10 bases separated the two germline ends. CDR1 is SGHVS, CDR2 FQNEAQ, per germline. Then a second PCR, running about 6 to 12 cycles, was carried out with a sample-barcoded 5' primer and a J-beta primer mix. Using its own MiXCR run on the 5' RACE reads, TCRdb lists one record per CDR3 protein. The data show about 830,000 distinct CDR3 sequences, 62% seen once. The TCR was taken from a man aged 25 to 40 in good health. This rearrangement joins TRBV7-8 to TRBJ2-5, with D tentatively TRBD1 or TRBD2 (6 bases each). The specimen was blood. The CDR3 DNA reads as TGTGCCAGCAGCGCGAGGGGGGCCCAGTACTTC. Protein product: CASSARGAQYF. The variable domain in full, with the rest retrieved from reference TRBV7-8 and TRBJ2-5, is GAGVSQSPRYKVAKRGQDVALRCDPISGHVSLFWYQQALGQGPEFLTYFQNEAQLDKSGLPSDRFFAERPEGSVSTLKIQRTQQEDSAVYLCASSARGAQYFGPGTRLLVL.